These 31 T cell receptor beta chains came from one sample sequenced in a study of blood T cells in healthy people across ages. Then a second PCR, running roughly 6 to 11 cycles, was carried out with a sample-barcoded 5' primer and a J-beta primer mix. TCRdb independently ran MiXCR on the 5' RACE reads; one entry per CDR3 protein. The repertoire has fewer than 2 million distinct CDR3 sequences, about 39% of them found once; the top ten carry 23%. Sequencing was performed on blood. The receptors shown here come from a human donor in good health.

The chain couples TRBV4-3 to TRBJ1-2; no clear D. The CDR3 is made up of 14 amino acids. Deletions cut 0 bases from V and 8 bases from J, with 13 bases between. CDR1 LGHNA and CDR2 YSLEER come from the germline V gene. CDR3 sequence reads: CASSQEARAGGYTF. Written as DNA, the CDR3 is TGCGCCAGCAGCCAAGAAGCCCGGGCGGGGGGCTACACCTTC.

The V and J genes are TRBV12-3 or TRBV12-4 and TRBJ1-2; TRBD1 matches at 7 bases. The CDR3 runs 14 residues. Trimming took 6 bases from V and 3 from J; bases not matched to a gene: 7. The DNA for the CDR3 is TGTGCCAGCAGGGAGACAGGGAACTACTATGGCTACACCTTC. The encoded protein is CASRETGNYYGYTF.

V is TRBV7-9 and J is TRBJ2-4; tentative D call: TRBD2 (5 bases). V lost 4 bases and J lost 13, with 17 bases in between. Per germline, CDR1 SEHNR and CDR2 FQNEAQ (reference sequence). The CDR3 is 13 residues long. CDR3 region: CASSSERTGIQYF. The DNA for the CDR3 is TGTGCCAGCAGCTCCGAGCGAACCGGGATCCAGTACTTC. Together with reference TRBV7-9 and TRBJ2-4, the CDR3 gives the full variable domain: DTGVSQNPRHKITKRGQNVTFRCDPISEHNRLYWYRQTLGQGPEFLTYFQNEAQLEKSRLLSDRFSAERPKGSFSTLEIQRTEQGDSAMYLCASSSERTGIQYFGAGTRLSVL.

The rearrangement joins TRBV6-4 to TRBJ2-1, with 7 bases aligning to TRBD1. The CDR3 has 15 residues. The germline V gene has CDR1 MRHNA and CDR2 SNTAGT. With 4 bases clipped from V and 10 bases from J, the junction kept 13 bases outside the gene matches. The CDR3 here is CASSGGQRSFYEQFF. Here the CDR3 DNA reads TGTGCCAGCAGTGGGGGACAGAGGAGTTTTTACGAGCAGTTCTTC.

The rearrangement uses TRBV27 and TRBJ2-3, with a weak D call TRBD2 (5 bases). Germline V gene sequence: CDR1 MNHEY, CDR2 SMNVEV (reference sequence). This CDR3 has 13 residues. V gave up 8 bases and J gave up 4 bases, with 13 bases separating them. CDR3 amino acids: CASCNLASDTQYF. The CDR3 DNA reads as TGTGCCAGCTGCAACCTAGCTTCAGATACGCAGTATTTT.

J is TRBJ1-2 and V is TRBV7-6; D is undetermined. The CDR3 totals 15 residues. CDR1 is SGHVS, CDR2 FNYEAQ, per germline. V was cut by 5 bases and J by 3 bases, with 16 bases left in between. CDR3 DNA sequence: TGTGCCAGCAGCCGGGTGGAGGGAAGGGACTATGGCTACACCTTC. Protein product: CASSRVEGRDYGYTF.

This rearrangement joins TRBV10-3 to TRBJ2-1, with 13 bases matching TRBD2. V was pared by 0 bases and J by 8 bases, with 7 bases of the junction left unmatched. CDR3 length equals 17 residues. CDR1 and CDR2 (germline): ENHRY, SYGVKD. CDR3: CAISESRGTSGIDEQFF. The DNA for the CDR3 is TGTGCCATCAGTGAGTCTCGTGGGACTAGCGGGATCGATGAGCAGTTCTTC.

This clonotype came up many times. V and J are TRBV9 and TRBJ1-1; D is undetermined. Germline V gives CDR1 SGDLS, CDR2 YYNGEE. The CDR3 length is 13 residues. V was trimmed by 2 bases and J by 0 bases, leaving 5 bases between them. The CDR3 region has the DNA TGTGCCAGCAGCGTGGACGTGAACACTGAAGCTTTCTTT. Its translation is CASSVDVNTEAFF.

The genes are TRBV7-3 and TRBJ2-7; TRBD1 agrees at 10 bases. J gave up 5 bases and V 4 bases, and 2 bases lay outside the gene matches. Germline CDR1 reads SGHTA; CDR2 reads FQGTGA. The CDR3 loop spans 13 amino acids. The CDR3, as DNA: TGTGCCAGCAGCTGGGACAGGGGTAACGAGCAGTACTTC. Translated: CASSWDRGNEQYF.

This chain uses TRBV20-1 with TRBJ2-3, with 7 nucleotides matching TRBD1. After removal of 6 bases from V and 9 bases from J, the junction contained 21 bases not matched to a gene. The germline gives CDR1 DFQATT, CDR2 SNEGSKA (reference sequence). There are 16 residues in the CDR3. CDR3 residues: CSATLPTGIQSLTQYF. The CDR3, as DNA: TGCAGTGCCACATTGCCGACAGGGATCCAATCCTTAACGCAGTATTTT.

The chain combines TRBV7-2 with TRBJ2-7; possible D gene TRBD1, 6 bases. V lost 5 bases and J lost 1, with 15 bases in between. The CDR3 spans 15 residues. Germline V CDR1 and CDR2: SGHTA, FQGNSA. In DNA form, the CDR3 reads TGTGCCAGCAGCGCATGGGACACCCAGTCCTACGAGCAGTACTTC. Protein product: CASSAWDTQSYEQYF.

In this sample, this clonotype turned up once. V usage is TRBV5-1 and J usage is TRBJ2-1, with TRBD1 as a possible D gene (5 bases). CDR1 is SGHRS, CDR2 YFSETQ, per germline. V lost 1 base and J lost 4, with 12 bases in between. This CDR3 comprises 15 residues. CDR3 loop: CASSLTGSTYNEQFF. The CDR3, as DNA: TGCGCCAGCAGCTTGACAGGCTCCACTTACAATGAGCAGTTCTTC.

This clonotype showed up just a few times. The V gene is TRBV11-2, the J gene TRBJ2-1; 8 positions match TRBD2. CDR3 size: 14 residues. The V and J ends lost 5 bases and 9 bases, in that order; junction bases with no gene match: 9. The germline V gene has CDR1 SGHAT and CDR2 FQNNGV. The CDR3 bases are TGTGCCAGCAGCCATCCCGGGGGGGGTATTGAGCAGTTCTTC. Translation gives CASSHPGGGIEQFF.

The chain recombines TRBV6-6 with TRBJ2-7; no clear D gene. The germline CDR1 and CDR2 sequences are MNHNY and SVGAGI (reference sequence). V was trimmed by 2 bases and J by 6 bases, leaving 11 bases between them. The CDR3 has 13 residues. In nucleotides, the CDR3 is TGTGCCAGCAGTTACGAGATTCTCTCCGAGCAGTACTTC. It encodes CASSYEILSEQYF.

This clonotype was seen only a few times. The chain recombines TRBV7-2 with TRBJ1-4; TRBD1 might be the D (6 bases). V lost 6 bases, J lost 4 bases, and 15 bases lay in between. This CDR3 is built from 15 residues. Germline V lookup: CDR1 SGHTA, CDR2 FQGNSA. CDR3 amino acids: CASRPTGGSNEKLFF. The DNA for the CDR3 is TGTGCCAGCAGACCGACCGGGGGCAGTAATGAAAAACTGTTTTTT.

With respect to this clonotype: The junction departs from the called germline gene at one end, perhaps through a read error. This chain connects TRBV6-6 to TRBJ1-2, with a tentative D call TRBD1 (5 bases). The CDR3 covers 13 residues. The germline V gene has CDR1 MNHNY and CDR2 SVGAGI (reference sequence). The DNA for the CDR3 is TGTGCCGGCAGTTACTCGACAGCCGATGGCTACACCTTC. Protein product: CAGSYSTADGYTF.

In this sample, this clonotype turned up a few times. This sequence joins TRBV24-1 and TRBJ2-1; TRBD1 matches 8 bases. This CDR3 comprises 17 residues. Losses at the gene ends were 0 bases for V and 5 bases for J; bases not matched to a gene: 8. In germline, CDR1 is KGHDR, CDR2 SFDVKD. The CDR3 sequence is CATSDLATGGGHNEQFF. DNA of the CDR3: TGTGCCACCAGTGATTTGGCCACAGGGGGAGGTCACAATGAGCAGTTCTTC.

The chain employs TRBV7-2 and TRBJ1-5; D is uncertain. Trimming stripped 6 bases from V and 6 bases from J, with 12 bases between. Germline V gene sequence: CDR1 SGHTA, CDR2 FQGNSA. This CDR3 spans 13 amino acids. In DNA form, the CDR3 reads TGTGCCAGCAGATTGGGCTCGGGTCAGCCCCAGCATTTT. As protein: CASRLGSGQPQHF.

The gene calls are TRBV4-2 and TRBJ1-2; 9 bases line up with TRBD1. CDR1 and CDR2 from the germline V gene are LGHNA and YNFKEQ. V trimming: 1 base; J trimming: 4 bases; junction bases outside the gene matches: 10. The CDR3 has 17 amino acids. The CDR3 loop reads CASSQGRPGQGIYGYTF. The CDR3 DNA reads TGTGCCAGCAGCCAAGGCCGTCCGGGACAGGGTATCTATGGCTACACCTTC.

This chain connects TRBV4-1 to TRBJ2-5; 8 positions agree with TRBD2. Germline CDR1 is MGHRA and CDR2 is YSYEKL. V was pared by 0 bases and J by 5 bases, with 14 bases of the junction left unmatched. The CDR3 is made up of 18 amino acids. The CDR3 reads CASSQDGRIAGRLETQYF. CDR3 nucleotide sequence: TGCGCCAGCAGCCAAGATGGCCGGATAGCGGGACGGCTTGAGACCCAGTACTTC.

This clonotype was counted a few times. The chain combines TRBV7-3 with TRBJ2-2; D is ambiguous. Germline V CDR1 and CDR2: SGHTA, FQGTGA. Trimming took off 3 bases at V and 6 bases at J, with 14 bases between the two ends. The CDR3 contains 15 residues. CDR3 sequence (DNA): TGTGCCAGCAGCTTCGACCGGCTTTTGGCCGGGGAGCTGTTTTTT. It yields the protein CASSFDRLLAGELFF.

This clonotype was counted a few times. CDR3 residues: CASSLGGDLGDTQYF. The DNA of the CDR3 is TGCGCCAGCAGCTTGGGGGGCGACTTGGGAGATACGCAGTATTTT. The chain carries TRBV5-1 and TRBJ2-3, with a possible D match to TRBD1 (5 bases). Germline CDR1 is SGHRS and CDR2 is YFSETQ. Trimming took off 0 bases at V and 5 bases at J, with 13 bases between the two ends. The CDR3 is 15 amino acids.

In its sample, this clonotype was seen a few times. This chain uses TRBV25-1 with TRBJ2-7; TRBD2 aligns across 7 bases. The junction had 11 bases not matched to a gene; V was cut back by 8 bases and J by 4 bases. CDR3 size: 14 residues. Per germline, CDR1 MGHDK and CDR2 SYGVNS. Written as DNA, the CDR3 is TGTGCCAGCTCCTTGGGGAGGGGTTGGTACGAGCAGTACTTC. Encoded protein: CASSLGRGWYEQYF.

The sample holds a few counts of this clonotype. This chain links TRBV4-3 with TRBJ2-3; 13 nucleotides line up with TRBD2. With V trimmed by 4 bases and J by 3 bases, 10 bases remained unmatched. The CDR3 extends over 18 amino acids. Germline CDR1 and CDR2: LGHNA and YSLEER. The CDR3 reads CASSLGLAGDLRTDTQYF. The CDR3 region has the DNA TGCGCCAGCAGCCTCGGACTAGCGGGGGACCTTCGTACAGATACGCAGTATTTT.

The chain links TRBV28 to TRBJ2-4; the match to TRBD2 covers 7 bases. Trimming took 4 bases from V and 14 from J; bases not matched to a gene: 14. The CDR3 totals 14 residues. The germline CDR1 and CDR2 sequences are MDHEN and SYDVKM. The CDR3 here is CASSSKGLGPGEYF. For the CDR3, the DNA is TGTGCCAGCAGTTCCAAAGGACTAGGCCCGGGGGAGTACTTC.

This clonotype has a handful of counts. The chain combines TRBV6-1 with TRBJ2-5; 11 nucleotides align to TRBD2. The CDR3 has 15 amino acids. Germline V gene sequence: CDR1 MNHNS, CDR2 SASEGT. J was trimmed by 2 bases and V by 7 bases; bases with no gene match: 6. CDR3 sequence reads: CASTRLAGRQETQYF. The CDR3 bases are TGTGCCAGCACCCGACTAGCGGGGCGTCAAGAGACCCAGTACTTC.

The chain joins TRBV5-4 to TRBJ2-7, with D perhaps matching TRBD1 (5 bases). V lost 5 bases, J lost 3 bases, and 12 bases lay in between. In germline, CDR1 is SGHNT, CDR2 YYREEE (reference sequence). This CDR3 is 13 amino acids long. Here the CDR3 reads CASRDRRSYEQYF. CDR3 DNA: TGTGCCAGCAGAGACAGACGGAGCTACGAGCAGTACTTC.

The chain carries TRBV6-2 or TRBV6-3 and TRBJ2-1; 12 positions agree with TRBD2. The length of the CDR3 is 16 residues. The germline V gene has CDR1 MNHEY and CDR2 SVGEGT. V was clipped by 0 bases and J by 4 bases; unmatched bases: 1. CDR3 sequence reads: CASSYSGLAGYNEQFF. In nucleotides, the CDR3 is TGTGCCAGCAGTTACTCTGGACTAGCGGGATACAATGAGCAGTTCTTC.

This rearrangement joins TRBV20-1 to TRBJ1-2; tentatively, D is TRBD1 (5 bases). Germline V gives CDR1 DFQATT, CDR2 SNEGSKA (reference sequence). Trimming stripped 3 bases from V and 0 bases from J, with 11 bases between. CDR3 size: 14 residues. The CDR3 region has the DNA TGCAGTGCTAGTCGGGCAGGGACTAACTATGGCTACACCTTC. This translates into CSASRAGTNYGYTF.

This clonotype occurred a few times. The CDR3 DNA follows: TGTGCCAGCAGTTACGGACAGTCTCAGTACTTC. It yields the protein CASSYGQSQYF. This chain joins TRBV6-2 or TRBV6-3 and TRBJ2-5, with D perhaps TRBD1 (6 bases). Per the germline V gene, CDR1 is MNHEY and CDR2 is SVGEGT. Deletions cut 2 bases from V and 11 bases from J, with 9 bases between. The length of the CDR3 is 11 residues.

The rearrangement links TRBV5-1 to TRBJ1-5; D is unclear. This CDR3 spans 15 amino acids. Germline CDR1 reads SGHRS; CDR2 reads YFSETQ. The V end lost 0 bases, the J end lost 5 bases, and 12 bases lay between the germline ends. In DNA form, the CDR3 reads TGCGCCAGCAGCTTGGGGGCCTCTTCGGATCAGCCCCAGCATTTT. Translation: CASSLGASSDQPQHF.